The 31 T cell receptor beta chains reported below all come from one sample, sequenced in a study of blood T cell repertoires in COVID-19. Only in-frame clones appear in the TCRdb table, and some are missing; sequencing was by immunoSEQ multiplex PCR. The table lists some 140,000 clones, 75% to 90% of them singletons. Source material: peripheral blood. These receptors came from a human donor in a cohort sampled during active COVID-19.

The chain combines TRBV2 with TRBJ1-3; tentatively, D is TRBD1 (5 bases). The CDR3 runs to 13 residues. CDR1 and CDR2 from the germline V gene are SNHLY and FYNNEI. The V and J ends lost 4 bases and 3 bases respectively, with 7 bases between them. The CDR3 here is CASSGDYGNTIYF. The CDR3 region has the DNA TGTGCCAGCAGTGGGGACTATGGAAACACCATATATTTT.

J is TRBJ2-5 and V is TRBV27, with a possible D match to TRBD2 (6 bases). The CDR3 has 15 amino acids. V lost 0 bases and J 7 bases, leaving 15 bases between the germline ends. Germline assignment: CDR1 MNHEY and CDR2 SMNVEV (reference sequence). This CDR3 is CASSLSGGTLGTQYF. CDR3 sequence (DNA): TGTGCCAGCAGTTTATCGGGGGGAACTTTGGGGACCCAGTACTTC.

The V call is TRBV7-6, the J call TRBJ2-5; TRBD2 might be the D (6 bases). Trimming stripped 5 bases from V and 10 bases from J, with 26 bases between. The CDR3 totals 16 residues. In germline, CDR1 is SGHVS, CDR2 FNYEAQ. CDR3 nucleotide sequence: TGTGCCAGCAGCCCTACCCCCCTGGCGGGCTTGGGGGGCCAGTACTTC. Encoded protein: CASSPTPLAGLGGQYF.

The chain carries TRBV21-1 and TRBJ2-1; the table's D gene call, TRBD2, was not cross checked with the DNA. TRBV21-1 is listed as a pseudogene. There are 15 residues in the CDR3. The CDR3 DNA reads TGTGCCAGCAGCAAAGCTGGAGAGCGGGACAATGAGCAGTTCTTC. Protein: CASSKAGERDNEQFF.

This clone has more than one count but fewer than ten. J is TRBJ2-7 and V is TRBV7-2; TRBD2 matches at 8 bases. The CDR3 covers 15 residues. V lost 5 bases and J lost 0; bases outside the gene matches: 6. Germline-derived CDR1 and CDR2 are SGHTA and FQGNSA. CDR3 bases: TGTGCCAGCAGCCCCCTAGCGGGTGCCTCCTACGAGCAGTACGTC. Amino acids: CASSPLAGASYEQYV.

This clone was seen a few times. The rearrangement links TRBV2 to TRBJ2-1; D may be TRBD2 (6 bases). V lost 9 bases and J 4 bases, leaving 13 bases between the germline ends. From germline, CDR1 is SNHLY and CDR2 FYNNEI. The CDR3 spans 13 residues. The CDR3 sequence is CASSGTSYNEQFF. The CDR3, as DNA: TGTGCCAGTTCCGGGACTTCTTACAATGAGCAGTTCTTC.

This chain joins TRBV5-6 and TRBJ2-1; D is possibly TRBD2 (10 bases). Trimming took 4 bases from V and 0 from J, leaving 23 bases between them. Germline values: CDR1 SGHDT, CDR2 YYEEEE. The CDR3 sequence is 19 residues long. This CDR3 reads CASSPGQGASGGSYNEQFF. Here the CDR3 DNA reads TGTGCCAGCAGCCCGGGACAGGGAGCTAGCGGGGGCTCCTACAATGAGCAGTTCTTC.

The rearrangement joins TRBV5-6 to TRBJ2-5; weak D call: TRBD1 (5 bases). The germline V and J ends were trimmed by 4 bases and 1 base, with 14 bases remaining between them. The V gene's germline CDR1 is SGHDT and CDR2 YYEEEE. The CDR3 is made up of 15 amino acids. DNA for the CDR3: TGTGCCAGCAGCACACGAGACAGAATCCAAGAGACCCAGTACTTC. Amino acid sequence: CASSTRDRIQETQYF.

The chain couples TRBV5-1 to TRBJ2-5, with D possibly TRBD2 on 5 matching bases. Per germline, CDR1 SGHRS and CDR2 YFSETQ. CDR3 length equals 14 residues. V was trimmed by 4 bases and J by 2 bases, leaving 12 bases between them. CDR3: CASSPDGGQETQYF. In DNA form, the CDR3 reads TGCGCCAGCAGCCCGGACGGAGGACAAGAGACCCAGTACTTC.

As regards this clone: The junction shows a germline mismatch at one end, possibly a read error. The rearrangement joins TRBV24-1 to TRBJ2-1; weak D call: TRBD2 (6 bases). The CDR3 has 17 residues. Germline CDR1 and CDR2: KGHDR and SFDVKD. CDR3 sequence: CATSGGAGHTSSNEQFF. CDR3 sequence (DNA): TGTGCCACCAGTGGAGGAGCGGGTCACACCTCCTCCAATGAGCAGTTCTTC.

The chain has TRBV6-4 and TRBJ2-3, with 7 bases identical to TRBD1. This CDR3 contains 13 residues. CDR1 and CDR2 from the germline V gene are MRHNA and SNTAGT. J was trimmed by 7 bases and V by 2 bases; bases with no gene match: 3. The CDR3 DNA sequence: TGTGCCAGCAGTGACGACAGGGCCAATACGCAGTATTTT. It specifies CASSDDRANTQYF.

Here the CDR3 DNA reads TGCGCCAGCAGCCGTCCGGGACACGGAACCTACGAGCAGTACGTC. Its protein is CASSRPGHGTYEQYV. The chain links TRBV23-1 to TRBJ2-7, with D possibly being TRBD1 (6 bases). TRBV23-1 is identified as an open reading frame with a role that is uncertain. V lost 6 bases, J lost 2 bases, and 17 bases lay in between. This CDR3 has 15 residues.

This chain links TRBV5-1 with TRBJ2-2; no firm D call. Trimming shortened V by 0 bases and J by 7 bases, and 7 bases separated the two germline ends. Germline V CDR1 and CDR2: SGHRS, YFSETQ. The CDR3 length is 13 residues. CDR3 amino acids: CASSLGQDGELFF. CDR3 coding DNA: TGCGCCAGCAGCTTGGGTCAGGACGGGGAGCTGTTTTTT. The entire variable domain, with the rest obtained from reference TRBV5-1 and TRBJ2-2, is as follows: KAGVTQTPRYLIKTRGQQVTLSCSPISGHRSVSWYQQTPGQGLQFLFEYFSETQRNKGNFPGRFSGRQFSNSRSEMNVSTLELGDSALYLCASSLGQDGELFFGEGSRLTVL.

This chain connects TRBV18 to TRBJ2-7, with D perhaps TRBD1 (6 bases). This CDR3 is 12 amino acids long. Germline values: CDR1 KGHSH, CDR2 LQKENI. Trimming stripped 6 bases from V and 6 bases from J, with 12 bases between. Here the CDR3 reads CASSLNRVEQYV. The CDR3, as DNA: TGTGCCAGCTCGCTAAACAGGGTCGAGCAGTACGTC.

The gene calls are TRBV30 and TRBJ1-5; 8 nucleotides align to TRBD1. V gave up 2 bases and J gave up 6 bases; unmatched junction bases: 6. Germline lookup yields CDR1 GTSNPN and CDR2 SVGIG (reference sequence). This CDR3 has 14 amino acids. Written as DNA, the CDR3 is TGTGCCTGGAGTACAGGGGGGGGGAGTCAGCCCCAGCATTTT. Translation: CAWSTGGGSQPQHF.

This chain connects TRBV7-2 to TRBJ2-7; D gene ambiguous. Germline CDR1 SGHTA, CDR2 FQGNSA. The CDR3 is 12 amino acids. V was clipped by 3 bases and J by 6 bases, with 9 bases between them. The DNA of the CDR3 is TGTGCCAGCAGCTTCCGCGCCCGCGAGCAGTACTTC. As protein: CASSFRAREQYF. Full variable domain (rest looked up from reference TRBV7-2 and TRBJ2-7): GAGVSQSPSNKVTEKGKDVELRCDPISGHTALYWYRQSLGQGLEFLIYFQGNSAPDKSGLPSDRFSAERTGGSVSTLTIQRTQQEDSAVYLCASSFRAREQYFGPGTRLTVT.

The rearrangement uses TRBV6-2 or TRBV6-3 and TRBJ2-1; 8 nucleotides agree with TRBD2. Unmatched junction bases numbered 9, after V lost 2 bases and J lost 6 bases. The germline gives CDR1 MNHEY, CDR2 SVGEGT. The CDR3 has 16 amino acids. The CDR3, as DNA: TGTGCCAGCAGTTACGGTATCGCGGGAGGATCCAATGAGCAGTTCTTC. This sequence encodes CASSYGIAGGSNEQFF.

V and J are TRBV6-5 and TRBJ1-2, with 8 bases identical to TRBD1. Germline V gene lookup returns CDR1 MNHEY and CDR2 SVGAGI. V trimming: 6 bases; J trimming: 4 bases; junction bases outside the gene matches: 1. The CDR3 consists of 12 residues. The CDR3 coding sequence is TGTGCCAGCAGACAGGGGGTCTATGGCTACACCTTC. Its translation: CASRQGVYGYTF.

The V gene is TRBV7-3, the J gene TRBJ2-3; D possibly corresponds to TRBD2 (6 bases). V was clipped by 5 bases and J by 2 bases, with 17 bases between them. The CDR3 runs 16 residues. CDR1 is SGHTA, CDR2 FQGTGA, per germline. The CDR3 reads CASSPGGPRFTDTQYF. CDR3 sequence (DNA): TGTGCCAGCAGCCCCGGGGGTCCCAGGTTCACAGATACGCAGTATTTT.

The CDR3 here is CASMGQNSYNEQFF. CDR3 sequence (DNA): TGTGCCAGCATGGGACAGAACTCCTACAATGAGCAGTTCTTC. This chain links TRBV27 with TRBJ2-1; the match to TRBD1 covers 7 bases. The germline V gene encodes CDR1 MNHEY and CDR2 SMNVEV (reference sequence). The junction had 3 bases not matched to a gene; V was cut back by 7 bases and J by 0 bases. This CDR3 contains 14 residues.

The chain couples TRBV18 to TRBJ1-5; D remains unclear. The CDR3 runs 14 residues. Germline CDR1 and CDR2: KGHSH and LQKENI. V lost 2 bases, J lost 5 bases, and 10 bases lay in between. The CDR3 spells CASSPGGRDQPQHF. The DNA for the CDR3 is TGTGCCAGCTCACCAGGAGGGAGGGATCAGCCCCAGCATTTT.

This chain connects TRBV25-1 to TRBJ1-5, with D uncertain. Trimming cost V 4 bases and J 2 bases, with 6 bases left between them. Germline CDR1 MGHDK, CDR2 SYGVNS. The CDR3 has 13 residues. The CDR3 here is CASSGGGNQPQHF. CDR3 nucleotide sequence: TGTGCCAGCAGTGGGGGAGGCAATCAGCCCCAGCATTTT.

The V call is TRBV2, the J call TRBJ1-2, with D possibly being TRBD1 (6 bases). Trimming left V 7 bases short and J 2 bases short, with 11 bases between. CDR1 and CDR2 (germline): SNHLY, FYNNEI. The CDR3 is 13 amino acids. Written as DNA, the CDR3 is TGTGCCAGCACTAAGGGGGTGAACTATGGCTACACCTTC. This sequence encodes CASTKGVNYGYTF. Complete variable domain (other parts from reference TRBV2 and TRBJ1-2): EPEVTQTPSHQVTQMGQEVILRCVPISNHLYFYWYRQILGQKVEFLVSFYNNEISEKSEIFDDQFSVERPDGSNFTLKIRSTKLEDSAMYFCASTKGVNYGYTFGSGTRLTVV.

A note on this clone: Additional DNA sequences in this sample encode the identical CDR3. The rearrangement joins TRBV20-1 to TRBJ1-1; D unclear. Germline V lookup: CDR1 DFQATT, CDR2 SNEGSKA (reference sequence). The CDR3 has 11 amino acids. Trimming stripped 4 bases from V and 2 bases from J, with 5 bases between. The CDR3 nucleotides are TGCAGTGCTACAGGAAACACTGAAGCTTTCTTT. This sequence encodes CSATGNTEAFF.

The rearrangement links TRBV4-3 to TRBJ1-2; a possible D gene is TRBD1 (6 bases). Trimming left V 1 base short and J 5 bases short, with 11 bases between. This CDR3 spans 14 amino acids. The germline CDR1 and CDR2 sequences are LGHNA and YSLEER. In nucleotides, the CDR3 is TGCGCCAGCAGCCAAGGGTCCAGGGGTTATGGCTACACCTTC. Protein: CASSQGSRGYGYTF.

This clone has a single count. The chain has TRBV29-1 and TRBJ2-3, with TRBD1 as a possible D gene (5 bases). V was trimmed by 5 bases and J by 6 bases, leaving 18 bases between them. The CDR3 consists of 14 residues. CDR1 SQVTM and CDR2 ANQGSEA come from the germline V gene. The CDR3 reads CSVHRQGMADTQYF. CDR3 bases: TGCAGCGTTCATCGGCAGGGCATGGCCGATACGCAGTATTTT.

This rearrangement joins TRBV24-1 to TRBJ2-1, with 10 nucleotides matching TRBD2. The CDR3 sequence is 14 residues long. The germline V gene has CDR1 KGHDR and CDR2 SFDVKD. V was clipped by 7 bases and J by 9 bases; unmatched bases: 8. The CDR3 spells CATRTELAGSEQFF. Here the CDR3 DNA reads TGTGCCACCAGGACGGAACTAGCGGGATCTGAGCAGTTCTTC.

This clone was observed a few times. The CDR3 sequence: CASSEVGDRGYTF. The CDR3 bases are TGTGCCAGCAGTGAAGTAGGGGACAGGGGCTACACCTTC. The chain carries TRBV6-1 and TRBJ1-2; 8 positions agree with TRBD1. Unmatched junction bases numbered 3, after V lost 1 base and J lost 8 bases. The CDR3 is 13 residues long. CDR1 MNHNS and CDR2 SASEGT come from the germline V gene.

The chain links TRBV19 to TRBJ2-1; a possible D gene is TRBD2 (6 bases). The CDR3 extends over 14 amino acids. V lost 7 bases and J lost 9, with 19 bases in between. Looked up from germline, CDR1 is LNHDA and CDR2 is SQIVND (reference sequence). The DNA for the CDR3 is TGTGCCAGTAAAATCCCGGGAGCCGTTGGTGAGCAGTTCTTC. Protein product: CASKIPGAVGEQFF.

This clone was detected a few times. The CDR3 here is CASSPGSYSGNTIYF. CDR3 DNA sequence: TGTGCCAGCAGTCCGGGATCTTACTCTGGAAACACCATATATTTT. This sequence joins TRBV7-9 and TRBJ1-3; D is ambiguous. Germline V CDR1 and CDR2: SEHNR, FQNEAQ (reference sequence). The CDR3 is made up of 15 amino acids. Between the trimmed V and J ends, which lost 6 bases and 0 bases, there was a span of 12 bases.

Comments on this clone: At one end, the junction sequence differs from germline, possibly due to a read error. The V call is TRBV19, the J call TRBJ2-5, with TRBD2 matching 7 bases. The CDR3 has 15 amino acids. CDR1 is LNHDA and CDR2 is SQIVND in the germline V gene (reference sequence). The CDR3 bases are TGTGCCAGCAGTATCCGGGGGGTAGGGAGGGAGACCCAGTACTTC. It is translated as CASSIRGVGRETQYF.